Presented here are 21 T cell receptor beta chains from one specimen sequenced in a study of chemoradiotherapy in HPV16-positive cancers. Profiled with immunoSEQ multiplex PCR; TCRdb holds only in-frame clones, not every one. The table shows some 32,000 clones, with 70% to 90% occurring only once. Source: blood, taken from a patient who underwent chemoradiotherapy. The source is a human donor with HPV-associated anogenital cancer.

This chain connects TRBV5-8 to TRBJ1-1; D gene ambiguous. This CDR3 has 14 amino acids. The V gene's germline CDR1 is SGHTS and CDR2 YDEGEE. V was trimmed by 4 bases and J by 1 base, leaving 11 bases between them. This CDR3 reads CASSATDRNTEAFF. The CDR3 nucleotides read TGTGCCAGCAGCGCGACCGATCGGAACACTGAAGCTTTCTTT.

The V call is TRBV11-2, the J call TRBJ2-1; 9 positions match TRBD2. The CDR3 is 17 residues long. Germline V gives CDR1 SGHAT, CDR2 FQNNGV. The V gene end was trimmed by 7 bases and the J gene end by 7 bases; junction bases not matched to a gene: 17. CDR3 in DNA: TGTGCCAGCAACCAAGTGGGATGGCGGGGGGGCCAGAATGAGCAGTTCTTC. Translated, it gives CASNQVGWRGGQNEQFF.

The genes are TRBV9 and TRBJ2-1; the match to TRBD2 covers 7 bases. This CDR3 has 16 residues. Germline-derived CDR1 and CDR2 are SGDLS and YYNGEE. V was pared by 8 bases and J by 0 bases, with 11 bases of the junction left unmatched. The CDR3 DNA sequence: TGTGCCAGTTCCCAACTTGGCGGGAGCTCCTACAATGAGCAGTTCTTC. Translating it yields CASSQLGGSSYNEQFF.

This clone showed up just a few times. The rearrangement links TRBV7-8 to TRBJ1-5, with 9 bases lining up with TRBD1. Trimming removed 1 base from V and 7 bases from J; junction bases left unmatched: 5. The CDR3 is made up of 15 amino acids. The germline CDR1 and CDR2 sequences are SGHVS and FQNEAQ. CDR3 nucleotides: TGTGCCAGCAGCTTAGGGACAGGGGATCTCCAGCCCCAGCATTTT. Translating it yields CASSLGTGDLQPQHF.

This chain uses TRBV7-9 with TRBJ2-1; the match to TRBD2 covers 9 bases. Germline CDR1 is SEHNR and CDR2 is FQNEAQ (reference sequence). CDR3 size: 16 residues. Trimming removed 4 bases from V and 4 bases from J; junction bases left unmatched: 8. CDR3 in amino acids: CASSSRLAEIYNEQFF. The CDR3 nucleotides read TGTGCCAGCAGCTCTCGACTAGCGGAGATATACAATGAGCAGTTCTTC.

The chain is built from TRBV30 and TRBJ1-1; D is ambiguous. This CDR3 spans 12 amino acids. V was clipped by 3 bases and J by 2 bases, with 7 bases between them. CDR1 and CDR2 from the germline V gene are GTSNPN and SVGIG (reference sequence). The DNA of the CDR3 is TGTGCCTGGAGAGGCGGCAACACTGAAGCTTTCTTT. It yields the protein CAWRGGNTEAFF.

About this clone: The sample carries other DNA sequences with the same CDR3. This chain links TRBV25-1 with TRBJ2-3; D perhaps matches TRBD1 (5 bases). With 3 bases removed from V and 0 bases from J, the gap between germline ends came to 7 bases. Germline V gene sequence: CDR1 MGHDK, CDR2 SYGVNS. The CDR3 is 14 amino acids. CDR3 bases: TGTGCCAGCAGTGACCACAGGAGCACAGATACGCAGTATTTT. Protein product: CASSDHRSTDTQYF. Looking up the rest from reference TRBV25-1 and TRBJ2-3 gives the full variable domain: EADIYQTPRYLVIGTGKKITLECSQTMGHDKMYWYQQDPGMELHLIHYSYGVNSTEKGDLSSESTVSRIRTEHFPLTLESARPSHTSQYLCASSDHRSTDTQYFGPGTRLTVL.

The chain combines TRBV21-1 with TRBJ1-2; the table's D call, TRBD1, has no DNA check behind it. TRBV21-1 has pseudogene status. The CDR3 runs to 14 residues. CDR3 region: CASSKGDRAAGYTF. CDR3 coding DNA: TGTGCCAGCAGCAAAGGGGACAGGGCGGCTGGCTACACCTTC.

J is TRBJ2-1 and V is TRBV7-9; TRBD1 matches at 8 bases. V lost 1 base, J lost 7 bases, and 15 bases stayed unmatched. Germline CDR1 and CDR2: SEHNR and FQNEAQ (reference sequence). This CDR3 has 18 amino acids. The CDR3 protein is CASSLVGVGDRRGNEQFF. CDR3 DNA: TGTGCCAGCAGCTTAGTGGGTGTTGGGGACAGGAGGGGGAATGAGCAGTTCTTC.

The chain has TRBV6-5 and TRBJ1-4; D might be TRBD1 (5 bases). From germline, CDR1 is MNHEY and CDR2 SVGAGI. The CDR3 is made up of 15 amino acids. V was cut by 2 bases and J by 4 bases, with 11 bases left in between. As DNA, the CDR3 is TGTGCCAGCAGTTACGGGGACGGCCTTAATGAAAAACTGTTTTTT. This codes for CASSYGDGLNEKLFF.

This rearrangement joins TRBV23-1 to TRBJ2-3, with a possible D match to TRBD1 (5 bases). TRBV23-1 is recorded as an ORF, its role being uncertain. The V and J ends lost 0 bases and 1 base respectively, with 11 bases between them. The CDR3 runs 16 residues. The DNA of the CDR3 is TGCGCCAGCAGTCAATCTTCAGGGCCCCGCACAGATACGCAGTATTTT. It translates to CASSQSSGPRTDTQYF.

This clone showed up just once. The chain has TRBV5-1 and TRBJ1-4; no clear D gene. Germline V gives CDR1 SGHRS, CDR2 YFSETQ. The CDR3 is 14 amino acids. The ends were cut back, 4 bases at V and 3 bases at J, with 10 bases in the middle. The CDR3 DNA is TGCGCCAGCAGCCCAACGGCTTCTAATGAAAAACTGTTTTTT. Translating gives CASSPTASNEKLFF.

About this clone: Within the sample, other DNA sequences also encode this same CDR3. The chain links TRBV5-1 to TRBJ2-5; TRBD1 agrees at 9 bases. This CDR3 is 14 amino acids long. The V gene end was trimmed by 4 bases and the J gene end by 3 bases; junction bases not matched to a gene: 4. Per the germline V gene, CDR1 is SGHRS and CDR2 is YFSETQ. For the CDR3, the DNA is TGCGCCAGCAGCATGGGACAGGGAGAAGAGACCCAGTACTTC. Translating it yields CASSMGQGEETQYF.

This rearrangement joins TRBV5-4 to TRBJ2-1; D unclear. Germline loops: CDR1 SGHNT, CDR2 YYREEE (reference sequence). The V end was cut by 2 bases, the J end by 7 bases, with 10 bases between. There are 13 residues in the CDR3. The CDR3 DNA is TGTGCCAGCAGCTTCGGAGAAGGTAATGAGCAGTTCTTC. Its translation is CASSFGEGNEQFF. The whole variable domain, remainder taken from reference TRBV5-4 and TRBJ2-1, is ETGVTQSPTHLIKTRGQQVTLRCSSQSGHNTVSWYQQALGQGPQFIFQYYREEENGRGNFPPRFSGLQFPNYSSELNVNALELDDSALYLCASSFGEGNEQFFGPGTRLTVL.

The chain has TRBV5-6 and TRBJ1-3; D is ambiguous. The V gene's germline CDR1 is SGHDT and CDR2 YYEEEE. The length of the CDR3 is 13 residues. The ends were cut back, 4 bases at V and 0 bases at J, with 5 bases in the middle. The CDR3 spells CASSVFSGNTIYF. In nucleotides, the CDR3 is TGTGCCAGCAGCGTCTTCTCTGGAAACACCATATATTTT.

This chain links TRBV6-6 with TRBJ2-2, with 8 positions matching TRBD1. CDR1 and CDR2 from the germline V gene are MNHNY and SVGAGI (reference sequence). The CDR3 totals 15 residues. V lost 5 bases to trimming and J lost 1 base; unmatched junction nucleotides: 3. CDR3 region: CASSPDRGNTGELFF. For the CDR3, the DNA is TGTGCCAGCAGTCCCGACAGGGGGAACACCGGGGAGCTGTTTTTT.

This rearrangement joins TRBV9 to TRBJ2-7; 7 bases fit TRBD2. From germline, CDR1 is SGDLS and CDR2 YYNGEE. Trimming cost V 1 base and J 0 bases; bases outside gene matches: 10. There are 17 residues in the CDR3. The CDR3 DNA reads as TGTGCCAGCAGCGTAAGTCAAGCGGGATCGATCTCCTACGAGCAGTACTTC. Protein product: CASSVSQAGSISYEQYF. Full variable domain (rest looked up from reference TRBV9 and TRBJ2-7): DSGVTQTPKHLITATGQRVTLRCSPRSGDLSVYWYQQSLDQGLQFLIQYYNGEERAKGNILERFSAQQFPDLHSELNLSSLELGDSALYFCASSVSQAGSISYEQYFGPGTRLTVT.

The chain uses TRBV7-2 and TRBJ1-1; possibly TRBD1 for D (5 bases). Trimming removed 2 bases at V and 6 bases at J, with 10 bases between. This CDR3 is built from 13 residues. Germline V gene sequence: CDR1 SGHTA, CDR2 FQGNSA. The CDR3 bases are TGTGCCAGCAGCTTACCCGGCAGGGCTGAAGCTTTCTTT. Translating gives CASSLPGRAEAFF. Drawing the rest from reference TRBV7-2 and TRBJ1-1, the complete variable domain is GAGVSQSPSNKVTEKGKDVELRCDPISGHTALYWYRQSLGQGLEFLIYFQGNSAPDKSGLPSDRFSAERTGGSVSTLTIQRTQQEDSAVYLCASSLPGRAEAFFGQGTRLTVV.

V and J are TRBV14 and TRBJ2-2; 7 bases fit TRBD1. Germline loops: CDR1 SGHDN, CDR2 FVKESK. V trimming: 6 bases; J trimming: 0 bases; junction bases outside the gene matches: 7. This CDR3 spans 16 amino acids. The DNA for the CDR3 is TGTGCCAGCAGATCAACCGGGACAGCGAACACCGGGGAGCTGTTTTTT. Its translation: CASRSTGTANTGELFF.

The chain carries TRBV7-3 and TRBJ1-1, with a tentative D call TRBD1 (5 bases). There are 13 residues in the CDR3. V was clipped by 1 base and J by 6 bases, with 9 bases between them. Germline CDR1 reads SGHTA; CDR2 reads FQGTGA. In DNA, the CDR3 is TGTGCCAGCAGCTTAAATCCAGGGTCTGAAGCTTTCTTT. Translation: CASSLNPGSEAFF.

V and J are TRBV30 and TRBJ1-1, with D possibly matching TRBD1 (5 bases). Germline values: CDR1 GTSNPN, CDR2 SVGIG (reference sequence). V was trimmed by 0 bases and J by 2 bases, leaving 16 bases between them. The CDR3 runs to 16 residues. CDR3 region: CAWSVLGAGQNTEAFF. CDR3 in DNA: TGTGCCTGGAGTGTACTAGGGGCAGGTCAAAACACTGAAGCTTTCTTT.